The T cell receptor beta chain under discussion was sequenced for a study of blood T cell repertoires in COVID-19. Whole-study context: Acute and convalescent COVID-19 specimens originated in the United States, Italy and Spain. T cells, B-cell-depleted T cells, or PBMCs provided the cDNA or gDNA that served as material.

Germline loops: CDR1 KGHSH, CDR2 LQKENI. The CDR3 covers 16 residues. With 0 bases clipped from V and 4 bases from J, the junction kept 6 bases outside the gene matches. Original methodology: Quantification of nucleated cells was approximated via reference gene primer amplification. The protocol was immunoSEQ multiplex PCR, while the TCRdb copy is restricted to in-frame clones and leaves out a portion. V and J calls and clone size are those listed in that table; D and trimming were worked out from the DNA. This sample has some 110,000 clones, with over 70% found just once. The sequence derives from a woman between 70 and 85 years old with acute or convalescent COVID-19. V and J are TRBV18 and TRBJ2-1; 7 bases agree with TRBD2. Sequencing input: peripheral blood. In DNA form, the CDR3 reads TGTGCCAGCTCACCACCCAGAGCGGGAAGGTACAATGAGCAGTTCTTC. Translated: CASSPPRAGRYNEQFF.